A single sample gave rise to the 24 T cell receptor beta chains below, sequenced in a study of cytomegalovirus exposure and HLA in healthy donors. Amplification used 60 Vbeta primers and 13 Jbeta primers. Here immunoSEQ multiplex PCR was the method, and the copy in TCRdb shows in-frame clones only, minus some. Found here are approximately 150,000 clones, 80% to 85% of them singletons; the top ten hold over 4%. The specimen was PBMCs. The receptors shown here come from a man between 45 and 60 years old in good health and CMV-seropositive.

This clone has a single count. This chain connects TRBV15 to TRBJ1-5; no definite D call. Between the trimmed V and J ends, which lost 1 base and 0 bases, there was a span of 7 bases. The CDR3 covers 15 residues. Germline V gene data show CDR1 as LNHNV and CDR2 as YYDKDF (reference sequence). The CDR3 loop reads CATSRVTDSNQPQHF. The CDR3 DNA is TGTGCCACCAGCAGAGTTACAGATAGCAATCAGCCCCAGCATTTT.

A single count supports this clone. J is TRBJ2-7 and V is TRBV25-1; 7 positions agree with TRBD1. Germline loops: CDR1 MGHDK, CDR2 SYGVNS. The CDR3 is made up of 15 amino acids. With V trimmed by 2 bases and J by 3 bases, 7 bases remained unmatched. Here the CDR3 reads CASSETLGTDYEQYF. The DNA for the CDR3 is TGTGCCAGCAGTGAAACGCTCGGGACAGACTACGAGCAGTACTTC.

This clone was counted only a few times. In DNA form, the CDR3 reads TGTGCCAGCAGCCCTACCGGGACAGGCAACTATGGCTACACCTTC. Its translation: CASSPTGTGNYGYTF. The V gene is TRBV4-2, the J gene TRBJ1-2, with 8 positions matching TRBD1. With 4 bases clipped from V and 2 bases from J, the junction kept 6 bases outside the gene matches. Germline V gives CDR1 LGHNA, CDR2 YNFKEQ. The CDR3 extends over 15 amino acids.

This clone occurred a few times. The V gene is TRBV7-8, the J gene TRBJ1-1; weak D call: TRBD1 (6 bases). Germline V CDR1 and CDR2: SGHVS, FQNEAQ. The CDR3 runs to 15 residues. V was cut by 1 base and J by 1 base, with 10 bases left in between. Here the CDR3 reads CASSLDLDRNTEAFF. The CDR3 nucleotides are TGTGCCAGCAGCTTAGATTTGGACAGGAACACTGAAGCTTTCTTT.

The gene calls are TRBV7-9 and TRBJ2-7; 8 bases match TRBD1. After removal of 5 bases from V and 3 bases from J, the junction contained 6 bases not matched to a gene. Germline V CDR1 and CDR2: SEHNR, FQNEAQ (reference sequence). CDR3 size: 14 residues. The CDR3, as DNA: TGTGCCAGCAGCCAAGGACAGGGCAACTACGAGCAGTACTTC. Translated: CASSQGQGNYEQYF.

The rearrangement joins TRBV7-8 to TRBJ1-2, with a weak D call TRBD1 (5 bases). The CDR3 contains 14 residues. Deletions cut 5 bases from V and 2 bases from J, with 12 bases between. CDR1 and CDR2 from the germline V gene are SGHVS and FQNEAQ. The CDR3 sequence is CASSPLNRNYGYTF. In DNA, the CDR3 is TGTGCCAGCAGCCCCCTAAACAGGAACTATGGCTACACCTTC.

The CDR3 here is CASAGGDRSSAEAFF. DNA of the CDR3: TGCGCCAGCGCGGGGGGGGACCGGTCAAGCGCTGAAGCTTTCTTT. The chain couples TRBV5-1 to TRBJ1-1, with a tentative D call TRBD1 (5 bases). This CDR3 contains 15 residues. Germline V gives CDR1 SGHRS, CDR2 YFSETQ. The V end was cut by 7 bases, the J end by 6 bases, with 22 bases between.

CDR3: CASSFGRPMNTEAFF. CDR3 nucleotide sequence: TGTGCCAGCAGCTTTGGCCGCCCAATGAACACTGAAGCTTTCTTT. The chain links TRBV5-4 to TRBJ1-1; unclear D gene. The CDR3 is 15 residues long. The V gene's germline CDR1 is SGHNT and CDR2 YYREEE (reference sequence). With 2 bases removed from V and 0 bases from J, the gap between germline ends came to 11 bases. Based on the CDR3 plus reference TRBV5-4 and TRBJ1-1, the full variable domain is ETGVTQSPTHLIKTRGQQVTLRCSSQSGHNTVSWYQQALGQGPQFIFQYYREEENGRGNFPPRFSGLQFPNYSSELNVNALELDDSALYLCASSFGRPMNTEAFFGQGTRLTVV.

This clone was observed a few times. V and J are TRBV30 and TRBJ2-4; 7 nucleotides agree with TRBD1. Germline CDR1 reads GTSNPN; CDR2 reads SVGIG (reference sequence). The length of the CDR3 is 12 residues. Here the CDR3 DNA reads TGTGCGTACAGGGGAGCCAAAAACATTCAGTACTTC. This encodes CAYRGAKNIQYF. Drawing the rest from reference TRBV30 and TRBJ2-4, the complete variable domain is SQTIHQWPATLVQPVGSPLSLECTVEGTSNPNLYWYRQAAGRGLQLLFYSVGIGQISSEVPQNLSASRPQDRQFILSSKKLLLSDSGFYLCAYRGAKNIQYFGAGTRLSVL.

The J gene is TRBJ1-2, the V gene TRBV30; D not certain. V lost 4 bases, J lost 6 bases, and 15 bases lay in between. Germline CDR1 reads GTSNPN; CDR2 reads SVGIG (reference sequence). This CDR3 spans 13 amino acids. The CDR3 region is CAWTGWSLHGYTF. CDR3 in DNA: TGTGCCTGGACGGGTTGGAGTCTTCATGGCTACACCTTC.

The genes are TRBV4-1 and TRBJ2-1, with D possibly TRBD1 on 6 matching bases. With 0 bases removed from V and 3 bases from J, the gap between germline ends came to 12 bases. CDR1 is MGHRA and CDR2 is YSYEKL in the germline V gene. The CDR3 loop spans 16 amino acids. The CDR3 region is CASSQERQGRYNEQFF. Written as DNA, the CDR3 is TGCGCCAGCAGCCAAGAACGGCAGGGGCGCTACAATGAGCAGTTCTTC.

V usage is TRBV7-6 and J usage is TRBJ1-6, with D perhaps TRBD1 (5 bases). This CDR3 is built from 16 residues. Per the germline V gene, CDR1 is SGHVS and CDR2 is FNYEAQ. The V end lost 4 bases, the J end lost 6 bases, and 16 bases lay between the germline ends. This CDR3 reads CASSYSAGTVNSPLHF. The CDR3 nucleotides read TGTGCCAGCAGCTACTCGGCGGGGACGGTTAATTCACCCCTCCACTTT.

This chain links TRBV6-1 with TRBJ1-1, with a tentative D call TRBD1 (5 bases). This CDR3 has 14 residues. Germline V lookup: CDR1 MNHNS, CDR2 SASEGT. Between the trimmed V and J ends, which lost 8 bases and 1 base, there was a span of 14 bases. The CDR3 DNA follows: TGTGCCAGCTTTACGCTGACAGCGAACACTGAAGCTTTCTTT. It translates to CASFTLTANTEAFF.

The gene calls are TRBV27 and TRBJ2-2; TRBD1 is a possible D gene (6 bases). V lost 4 bases, J lost 0 bases, and 9 bases lay in between. CDR1 and CDR2 from the germline V gene are MNHEY and SMNVEV (reference sequence). CDR3 length: 15 amino acids. In DNA form, the CDR3 reads TGTGCCAGCAGTTGGGGGCTGGCGAACACCGGGGAGCTGTTTTTT. Encoded protein: CASSWGLANTGELFF.

This clone has just one count. The chain combines TRBV2 with TRBJ2-2, with a tentative D call TRBD1 (6 bases). The length of the CDR3 is 17 residues. Germline V gene data show CDR1 as SNHLY and CDR2 as FYNNEI. Trimming stripped 4 bases from V and 0 bases from J, with 15 bases between. CDR3 coding DNA: TGTGCCAGCAGTGTGACAGGATTCACCGCGAACACCGGGGAGCTGTTTTTT. Its protein product is CASSVTGFTANTGELFF.

This clone came up once. The gene calls are TRBV5-1 and TRBJ2-1; 9 bases align to TRBD2. This CDR3 comprises 16 residues. J gave up 1 base and V 1 base, and 3 bases lay outside the gene matches. Per germline, CDR1 SGHRS and CDR2 YFSETQ. CDR3 sequence: CASSLITSGSYNEQFF. The CDR3 DNA reads as TGCGCCAGCAGCTTGATCACTAGCGGGTCCTACAATGAGCAGTTCTTC.

This clone has just a few counts. The chain employs TRBV28 and TRBJ1-1, with 9 nucleotides matching TRBD1. The CDR3 runs 14 residues. Germline assignment: CDR1 MDHEN and CDR2 SYDVKM. The V segment lost 5 bases and the J segment 1 base; nucleotides outside the gene matches: 2. CDR3 in amino acids: CASSDRGGNTEAFF. The CDR3 region has the DNA TGTGCCAGCAGTGACAGGGGGGGGAACACTGAAGCTTTCTTT. Supplemented by reference TRBV28 and TRBJ1-1, the full variable domain reads DVKVTQSSRYLVKRTGEKVFLECVQDMDHENMFWYRQDPGLGLRLIYFSYDVKMKEKGDIPEGYSVSREKKERFSLILESASTNQTSMYLCASSDRGGNTEAFFGQGTRLTVV.

The V call is TRBV11-3, the J call TRBJ1-1, with D unclear. This CDR3 is 17 amino acids long. Trimming stripped 5 bases from V and 0 bases from J, with 19 bases between. CDR1 is SGHNT, CDR2 YENEEA, per germline. Here the CDR3 reads CASSPHAIAVLNTEAFF. Written as DNA, the CDR3 is TGTGCCAGCAGCCCCCACGCGATCGCGGTTTTGAACACTGAAGCTTTCTTT.

The genes are TRBV30 and TRBJ2-5; D possibly corresponds to TRBD1 (5 bases). The last part of the DNA fits TRBJ2-7 better; the J call may be wrong. This CDR3 is built from 14 residues. Per the germline V gene, CDR1 is GTSNPN and CDR2 is SVGIG (reference sequence). Written as DNA, the CDR3 is TGTGCCTGGAGTGCGTCAAGGAAGGGGAACGAGCAGTACTTC. It is translated as CAWSASRKGNEQYF.

This chain uses TRBV11-3 with TRBJ2-1, with TRBD1 identical over 9 bases. Germline CDR1 is SGHNT and CDR2 is YENEEA. This CDR3 region has 16 residues. Trimming removed 5 bases from V and 7 bases from J; junction bases left unmatched: 12. The CDR3 is CASSPRTGEAGNEQFF. The CDR3 DNA reads TGTGCCAGCAGCCCTAGGACAGGGGAAGCGGGGAATGAGCAGTTCTTC. Together with reference TRBV11-3 and TRBJ2-1, the CDR3 gives the full variable domain: EAGVVQSPRYKIIEKKQPVAFWCNPISGHNTLYWYLQNLGQGPELLIRYENEEAVDDSQLPKDRFSAERLKGVDSTLKIQPAELGDSAVYLCASSPRTGEAGNEQFFGPGTRLTVL.

With respect to this clone: This sample includes further DNA sequences coding for the same CDR3. The chain recombines TRBV5-1 with TRBJ2-1; TRBD2 aligns across 16 bases. The J segment lost 8 bases and the V segment lost 4 bases, leaving 3 bases of the junction unmatched. CDR3 size: 15 residues. Germline V CDR1 and CDR2: SGHRS, YFSETQ. The chain's CDR3 is CASSEGLAGGDEQFF. The CDR3 DNA follows: TGCGCCAGCAGCGAGGGACTAGCGGGGGGGGATGAGCAGTTCTTC.

The chain is built from TRBV28 and TRBJ1-5, with D tentatively TRBD1 (5 bases). The germline gives CDR1 MDHEN, CDR2 SYDVKM. V was cut by 6 bases and J by 1 base, with 10 bases left in between. The CDR3 runs to 14 residues. The CDR3 sequence is CASRLDSSNQPQHF. CDR3 nucleotides: TGTGCCAGCAGGCTTGACAGCAGCAATCAGCCCCAGCATTTT. The whole variable domain, remainder taken from reference TRBV28 and TRBJ1-5, is DVKVTQSSRYLVKRTGEKVFLECVQDMDHENMFWYRQDPGLGLRLIYFSYDVKMKEKGDIPEGYSVSREKKERFSLILESASTNQTSMYLCASRLDSSNQPQHFGDGTRLSIL.

The gene calls are TRBV5-1 and TRBJ1-5; tentatively, D is TRBD1 (6 bases). The V gene lost 0 bases and the J gene lost 3 bases, with 7 bases spanning the gap. The V gene's germline CDR1 is SGHRS and CDR2 YFSETQ. This CDR3 spans 14 amino acids. In nucleotides, the CDR3 is TGCGCCAGCAGCTTGGGGGACACCAATCAGCCCCAGCATTTT. Its translation is CASSLGDTNQPQHF.

As for this clone: The junction does not match germline at one end; this may be a read error. The genes are TRBV7-7 and TRBJ2-1; possibly TRBD2 for D (6 bases). The CDR3 spans 16 residues. Looked up from germline, CDR1 is SSHAT and CDR2 is FNYEAQ (reference sequence). In DNA form, the CDR3 reads TGTGCTAGCAGCTTAGTTCTTAGCGGAGATTACAATGAGCAGTTCTTC. Translating it yields CASSLVLSGDYNEQFF. The full variable domain, in which reference TRBV7-7 and TRBJ2-1 provide the parts outside the CDR3, is GAGVSQSPRYKVTKRGQDVTLRCDPISSHATLYWYQQALGQGPEFLTYFNYEAQPDKSGLPSDRFSAERPEGSISTLTIQRTEQRDSAMYRCASSLVLSGDYNEQFFGPGTRLTVL.